This T cell receptor (beta chain) was obtained from a study of blood T cell repertoires in COVID-19. Sequencing was performed with immunoSEQ multiplex PCR; in TCRdb, only in-frame clones are kept and a portion is missing. In the table there are a few hundred thousand clones, less than 95% of which are singletons. This CDR3 spans 16 amino acids. V lost 3 bases and J 9 bases, leaving 21 bases between the germline ends. Germline values: CDR1 LNHDA, CDR2 SQIVND (reference sequence). This chain links TRBV19 with TRBJ1-5, with no clear D. Input material: PBMCs or T cells enriched from blood (not recorded which). The clonotype comes from a man between 18 and 35 years old who had recovered from COVID-19. This CDR3 reads CASSMESGIAIMPQHF. CDR3 nucleotide sequence: TGTGCCAGTAGTATGGAATCCGGGATAGCAATCATGCCCCAGCATTTT.